Sequencing of this T cell receptor (beta chain) was carried out in a study of T cell changes during pregnancy in multiple sclerosis. Method: immunoSEQ multiplex PCR; TCRdb's copy keeps in-frame clones and lacks some. The profile shows about 66,000 clones, roughly 90% of them singletons. Looked up from germline, CDR1 is LNHDA and CDR2 is SQIVND (reference sequence). This CDR3 region has 12 residues. Deletions cut 5 bases from V and 4 bases from J, with 8 bases between. The sequence derives from a female donor with multiple sclerosis, enrolled in a pregnancy study. The chain carries TRBV19 and TRBJ1-2; D is unresolved. Sequencing used CD8+ T cells from peripheral blood mononuclear cells, obtained before pregnancy. CDR3 in DNA: TGTGCCAGTAGTGAGCTGCTCTATGGCTACACCTTC. Amino acids: CASSELLYGYTF.